This TCR beta chain was recovered during a study of cytomegalovirus exposure and HLA in healthy donors. Unrecorded immune exposure was likely among donors, who were nominally healthy when sampled. Findings of the study overall: TCR beta chains numbering more than 150 were designated cytomegalovirus-associated.

This clone showed up just a few times. What it binds is not known. Use of 60 Vbeta and 13 Jbeta primers characterized the PCR. Sequenced by immunoSEQ multiplex PCR; TCRdb stores in-frame clones only, minus some. The table records under 200,000 clones, roughly 78% of them present only once. This clonotype originated in a woman in her thirties or forties in good health and CMV-seronegative. Sequencing was done on a sample of PBMCs.

The CDR3 DNA reads as TGCGCCAGCAGCCAAGAGCGAAGCACAGATACGCAGTATTTT. Translating it yields CASSQERSTDTQYF. The chain has TRBV4-1 and TRBJ2-3; D ambiguous. Trimming left V 0 bases short and J 0 bases short, with 4 bases between. The CDR3 extends over 14 amino acids. Germline lookup yields CDR1 MGHRA and CDR2 YSYEKL.